A single sample is the source of the 15 T cell receptor beta chains below, sequenced in a study of T cell repertoires in cytomegalovirus infection. These TCRs' antigens remain unknown. TCRdb ran MiXCR on the reads and lists one entry per CDR3 protein. This table holds approximately 470,000 distinct CDR3 sequences, about 42% found once. Source: cultured PBMCs, taken from culture after CMV antigen stimulation. Receptor source: a human donor in good health (CMV status not recorded). Some clones in this sample may be carry-over from other donors' samples.

V is TRBV4-2 and J is TRBJ2-2, with D uncertain. CDR1 and CDR2 (germline): LGHNA, YNFKEQ. V shed 0 bases and J shed 5 bases, with 16 bases lying between them. This CDR3 comprises 17 residues. The CDR3 DNA reads as TGTGCCAGCAGCCAAGAGGGGTCTGGGATGGCAACCGGGGAGCTGTTTTTT. Translating it yields CASSQEGSGMATGELFF.

Concerning this clonotype itself: One end of the junction fails to match germline, which may point to a read error. The J gene is TRBJ2-2, the V gene TRBV7-2; D is possibly TRBD1 (5 bases). CDR1 is SGHTA, CDR2 FQGNSA, per germline. CDR3 length: 14 residues. The CDR3 here is CDSSLGPTVGELFF. The CDR3 DNA follows: TGTGACAGCAGCTTAGGGCCGACAGTCGGGGAGCTGTTTTTT.

The chain employs TRBV7-2 and TRBJ2-3; TRBD2 matches 10 bases. There are 18 residues in the CDR3. CDR1 and CDR2 (germline): SGHTA, FQGNSA. The V segment lost 4 bases and the J segment 1 base; nucleotides outside the gene matches: 11. This CDR3 reads CASSSPSGRGYGTDTQYF. CDR3 sequence (DNA): TGTGCCAGCAGCTCACCGAGCGGGAGGGGTTACGGCACAGATACGCAGTATTTT.

The DNA of the CDR3 is TGTGCCAGCAGCTCTCAAGGACTGTCTTCCTACGAGCAGTACTTC. Amino acids: CASSSQGLSSYEQYF. This rearrangement joins TRBV7-2 to TRBJ2-7; the D gene is possibly TRBD2 (5 bases). The CDR3 runs to 15 residues. The V gene lost 4 bases and the J gene lost 1 base, with 14 bases spanning the gap. Germline-derived CDR1 and CDR2 are SGHTA and FQGNSA.

The chain combines TRBV11-2 with TRBJ1-5, with D unresolved. This CDR3 has 13 amino acids. The V end was cut by 4 bases, the J end by 6 bases, with 10 bases between. From germline, CDR1 is SGHAT and CDR2 FQNNGV. This chain's CDR3 is CASSSLGGQPQHF. DNA of the CDR3: TGTGCCAGCAGCTCCCTCGGCGGTCAGCCCCAGCATTTT. The entire variable domain, with the rest obtained from reference TRBV11-2 and TRBJ1-5, is as follows: EAGVAQSPRYKIIEKRQSVAFWCNPISGHATLYWYQQILGQGPKLLIQFQNNGVVDDSQLPKDRFSAERLKGVDSTLKIQPAKLEDSAVYLCASSSLGGQPQHFGDGTRLSIL.

This clonotype was seen more than once but under ten times. V gene TRBV7-6 combines with J gene TRBJ1-4; D ambiguous. The CDR3 spans 14 residues. With 3 bases removed from V and 8 bases from J, the gap between germline ends came to 13 bases. In germline, CDR1 is SGHVS, CDR2 FNYEAQ. CDR3 nucleotide sequence: TGTGCCAGCAGCTTTTTGCGGGGTGAAGAAAAACTGTTTTTT. Its translation is CASSFLRGEEKLFF. The complete variable domain, with remaining parts taken from reference TRBV7-6 and TRBJ1-4, reads GAGVSQSPRYKVTKRGQDVALRCDPISGHVSLYWYRQALGQGPEFLTYFNYEAQQDKSGLPNDRFSAERPEGSISTLTIQRTEQRDSAMYRCASSFLRGEEKLFFGSGTQLSVL.

This chain uses TRBV19 with TRBJ1-4; possible D gene TRBD1, 6 bases. Germline CDR1 and CDR2: LNHDA and SQIVND (reference sequence). This CDR3 region has 14 residues. V was pared by 10 bases and J by 4 bases, with 16 bases between. The CDR3 DNA is TGTGCCACCCGCGGGGGGCAAGGTAATGAAAAACTGTTTTTT. Its translation is CATRGGQGNEKLFF.

V is TRBV6-2 or TRBV6-3 and J is TRBJ2-1; a possible D gene is TRBD2 (5 bases). The V gene lost 5 bases and the J gene lost 7 bases, with 12 bases spanning the gap. The germline gives CDR1 MNHEY, CDR2 SVGEGT. The CDR3 contains 13 residues. DNA of the CDR3: TGTGCCAGCAGTAATCGCCGGGGTAATGAGCAGTTCTTC. Protein: CASSNRRGNEQFF.

The chain joins TRBV4-3 to TRBJ1-1; D may be TRBD1 (6 bases). The germline gives CDR1 LGHNA, CDR2 YSLEER. The CDR3 is made up of 20 amino acids. The V and J ends lost 0 bases and 0 bases respectively, with 23 bases between them. CDR3 sequence: CASSQDFGGHRRILNTEAFF. CDR3 DNA sequence: TGCGCCAGCAGCCAAGATTTTGGGGGACACCGTCGCATTCTGAACACTGAAGCTTTCTTT.

The table lists this clonotype with many counts. V gene TRBV7-2 combines with J gene TRBJ1-2; a weak D match, TRBD1 (5 bases). CDR1 and CDR2 (germline): SGHTA, FQGNSA. Trimming pared 5 bases from V and 5 bases from J, leaving 18 bases between. The CDR3 length is 15 residues. For the CDR3, the DNA is TGTGCCAGCAGCGGTCGCGGGACGGAATATTATGGCTACACCTTC. It codes for CASSGRGTEYYGYTF.

As to this clonotype: This may be a read error, as it is one base from a much larger clone. This chain links TRBV7-9 with TRBJ1-2; no reliable D call. Per the germline V gene, CDR1 is SEHNR and CDR2 is FQNEAQ (reference sequence). V gave up 3 bases and J gave up 0 bases, with 5 bases separating them. The CDR3 totals 13 residues. The CDR3 protein is CASSFTANYGYTF. DNA for the CDR3: TGTGCCAGCAGCTTTACAGCTAACTATGGCTACACCTTC.

The chain uses TRBV12-3 or TRBV12-4 and TRBJ1-4; D gene uncertain. V was cut by 6 bases and J by 10 bases, with 15 bases left in between. The CDR3 loop spans 13 amino acids. The CDR3 bases are TGTGCCAGCAGCACACGAGCGGAGGGAAAACTGTTTTTT. Its protein is CASSTRAEGKLFF.

This sequence joins TRBV6-5 and TRBJ2-1; 10 bases fit TRBD2. This CDR3 region has 14 residues. Germline CDR1 and CDR2: MNHEY and SVGAGI. The J segment lost 8 bases and the V segment lost 3 bases, leaving 4 bases of the junction unmatched. The CDR3 coding sequence is TGTGCCAGCAGTTATTTAGCGGGGGGAGATGAGCAGTTCTTC. This translates into CASSYLAGGDEQFF.

The V call is TRBV6-6, the J call TRBJ2-7; D is ambiguous. Germline V gives CDR1 MNHNY, CDR2 SVGAGI (reference sequence). This CDR3 contains 12 residues. V lost 5 bases and J 7 bases, leaving 12 bases between the germline ends. This CDR3 is CASSPRPLEQYF. The CDR3 DNA reads as TGTGCCAGCAGTCCCCGTCCCTTGGAGCAGTACTTC.

The genes are TRBV20-1 and TRBJ2-7; 8 bases align to TRBD2. Germline V gene data show CDR1 as DFQATT and CDR2 as SNEGSKA (reference sequence). The CDR3 is 13 residues long. Trimming removed 3 bases from V and 7 bases from J; junction bases left unmatched: 8. Written as DNA, the CDR3 is TGCAGTGCTAGGACGGGGGGGGGGCCGGAGCAGTACTTC. It yields the protein CSARTGGGPEQYF.